This is a list of T cell receptor beta chains from one sample in a study of CD8+ T cells in alopecia areata. Assay used: immunoSEQ multiplex PCR; TCRdb lists only in-frame clones, some missing. Of 130,000 to 150,000 clones listed, around 47% are singletons. The sample consisted of CD4+ T cells sorted from blood. These receptors were taken from a human donor with alopecia areata. CDR3s include the opening cysteine and the closing phenylalanine or tryptophan. The D gene is left open where the match is weak. Not all rows give a size; the values are once, few, many and, for expanded clones, a class.

v_gene	abundance	j_gene	d_gene	CDR3aa	CDR3nt
TRBV29-1	.	TRBJ2-2	TRBD1	CSVVGQVNTGELFF	TGCAGCGTTGTAGGACAGGTCAACACCGGGGAGCTGTTTTTT
TRBV9	.	TRBJ1-1	.	CASSEPTNTEAFF	TGTGCCAGCAGCGAACCGACGAACACTGAAGCTTTCTTT
TRBV5-6	.	TRBJ2-1	.	CASTLRQLVYNEQFF	TGTGCCAGCACCTTAAGACAGTTAGTATACAATGAGCAGTTCTTC
TRBV30	.	TRBJ1-2	.	CAWTSGQNYGYTF	TGTGCCTGGACCTCCGGACAGAACTATGGCTACACCTTC
TRBV4-1	.	TRBJ2-1	TRBD2	CASSHLLPGLAGLEQFF	TGCGCCAGCAGCCACTTGCTACCGGGACTAGCGGGCTTGGAGCAGTTCTTC
TRBV19	many	TRBJ2-5	.	CASAFGGETQYF	TGTGCCAGTGCTTTTGGGGGTGAGACCCAGTACTTC
TRBV28	.	TRBJ1-2	.	CASSLEGRWGYTF	TGTGCCAGCAGTTTAGAGGGCCGGTGGGGCTACACCTTC
TRBV5-1	.	TRBJ2-7	.	CASSLVLGGEQYF	TGCGCCAGCAGCTTGGTTTTAGGGGGAGAGCAGTACTTC
TRBV15	.	TRBJ1-2	.	CATSRDYGAGDYGYTF	TGTGCCACCAGCAGAGATTATGGGGCTGGGGACTATGGCTACACCTTC
TRBV5-1	.	TRBJ2-3	.	CASSLTIADFTDTQYF	TGCGCCAGCAGCCTTACTATAGCGGACTTCACAGATACGCAGTATTTT
TRBV29-1	few	TRBJ2-5	TRBD2	CSAASGKETQYF	TGCAGCGCCGCTAGCGGGAAAGAGACCCAGTACTTC
TRBV5-1	.	TRBJ2-2	.	CASARENTGELFF	TGCGCCAGCGCTCGGGAGAACACCGGGGAGCTGTTTTTT
TRBV18	few	TRBJ2-5	.	CASSGRLVGETQYF	TGTGCCAGCTCGGGACGTTTAGTTGGAGAGACCCAGTACTTC
TRBV5-6	.	TRBJ1-2	TRBD1	CASSPRTGGYTF	TGTGCCAGCAGCCCGAGGACAGGCGGCTACACCTTC
TRBV18	few	TRBJ2-3	.	CASSPHARDTQYF	TGTGCCAGCTCACCACACGCACGGGATACGCAGTATTTT
TRBV5-1	few	TRBJ1-1	TRBD1	CASKPGQGASTEAFF	TGCGCCAGCAAACCGGGACAGGGGGCTTCGACTGAAGCTTTCTTT
TRBV4-1	few	TRBJ1-3	.	CASSQEGSVSGNTIYF	TGCGCCAGCAGCCAAGAGGGTTCGGTTTCTGGAAACACCATATATTTT
TRBV4-1	.	TRBJ1-1	.	CASSQGLRKAEAFF	TGCGCCAGCAGCCAGGGGCTCCGGAAGGCTGAAGCTTTCTTT
TRBV28	.	TRBJ2-7	TRBD2	CASSLSSSGPAYEQYF	TGTGCCAGCAGTCTATCCTCTAGCGGGCCCGCCTACGAGCAGTACTTC
TRBV19	few	TRBJ2-1	.	CASAGERQQFF	TGTGCCAGTGCCGGTGAGAGACAGCAGTTCTTC
TRBV29-1	.	TRBJ1-1	.	CSAYVDTEAFF	TGCAGCGCCTACGTCGACACTGAAGCTTTCTTT
TRBV2	.	TRBJ2-5	TRBD1	CANLRDSLETQYF	TGTGCCAACCTCCGGGACAGCCTAGAGACCCAGTACTTC
TRBV29-1	.	TRBJ1-2	.	CSVEVLRNYGYTF	TGCAGCGTTGAAGTCCTCCGGAACTATGGCTACACCTTC
TRBV2	.	TRBJ1-5	.	CASSEEAGHNQPQHF	TGTGCCAGCAGTGAAGAAGCAGGACACAATCAGCCCCAGCATTTT
TRBV7-3	many	TRBJ1-2	TRBD1	CASSFDGAGGNYGYTF	TGTGCCAGCAGCTTCGACGGGGCAGGGGGCAACTATGGCTACACCTTC
TRBV29-1	.	TRBJ2-2	.	CSVERGANTGELFF	TGCAGCGTTGAACGAGGCGCGAACACCGGGGAGCTGTTTTTT
TRBV29-1	.	TRBJ2-7	.	CSVGEGGYEQYF	TGCAGCGTAGGTGAAGGTGGCTACGAGCAGTACTTC
TRBV4-1	.	TRBJ2-1	TRBD2	CASSQEGPGLAGVSSYNEQFF	TGCGCCAGCAGCCAAGAGGGACCGGGACTAGCGGGAGTGAGCTCCTACAATGAGCAGTTCTTC
TRBV2	.	TRBJ2-1	TRBD2	CASSEGVLAGVWNEQFF	TGTGCCAGCAGTGAGGGTGTCCTAGCGGGAGTCTGGAATGAGCAGTTCTTC
TRBV5-1	few	TRBJ2-1	.	CASSLVSGAYNEQFF	TGCGCCAGCAGCTTGGTTTCAGGGGCCTACAATGAGCAGTTCTTC
TRBV13	many	TRBJ1-2	.	CASSPIGRGNYGYTF	TGTGCCAGCAGCCCGATCGGTCGGGGAAACTATGGCTACACCTTC
TRBV7-9	.	TRBJ2-4	.	CASSYRRQEDIQYF	TGTGCCAGCAGCTACAGAAGACAGGAGGACATTCAGTACTTC
TRBV2	.	TRBJ2-5	.	CASSQRPSSFGETQYF	TGTGCCAGCAGTCAGAGACCGTCTAGCTTCGGAGAGACCCAGTACTTC
TRBV29-1	few	TRBJ1-3	.	CSVESGSGNTIYF	TGCAGCGTTGAGTCCGGTTCTGGAAACACCATATATTTT
TRBV10-3	.	TRBJ2-1	.	CATLDFQVGEQFF	TGTGCCACCCTGGACTTCCAGGTCGGGGAGCAGTTCTTC
TRBV5-4	.	TRBJ2-3	.	CASSQQRQDTQYF	TGTGCCAGCAGCCAGCAACGGCAGGATACGCAGTATTTT
TRBV7-2	.	TRBJ2-5	.	CASSQVRETQYF	TGTGCCAGCTCCCAGGTTAGGGAGACCCAGTACTTC
TRBV5-1	few	TRBJ2-1	.	CASSLAASYDEQFF	TGCGCCAGCAGCTTGGCGGCTAGCTACGATGAGCAGTTCTTC
TRBV29-1	.	TRBJ2-1	TRBD2	CSVKYLAGAGEQFF	TGCAGCGTTAAATATCTAGCGGGAGCAGGAGAGCAGTTCTTC
TRBV5-1	.	TRBJ1-2	.	CASSLDRARGYTF	TGCGCCAGCAGCTTGGACAGGGCTCGTGGCTACACCTTC
TRBV18	.	TRBJ2-1	TRBD1	CASSPPRNRGYYNEQFF	TGTGCCAGCTCACCACCGAGGAACAGGGGCTACTACAATGAGCAGTTCTTC
TRBV9	.	TRBJ2-1	.	CASSVAARDSYNEQFF	TGTGCCAGCAGCGTAGCAGCCCGGGACTCCTACAATGAGCAGTTCTTC
TRBV6-5	.	TRBJ1-1	.	CASSYLVNTEAFF	TGTGCCAGCAGTTACTTGGTCAACACTGAAGCTTTCTTT
TRBV29-1	.	TRBJ2-4	.	CSVIQSAKNIQYF	TGCAGCGTTATTCAGTCGGCCAAAAACATTCAGTACTTC
TRBV27	few	TRBJ2-7	TRBD1	CASSLRTGWYEQYF	TGTGCCAGCAGTTTAAGGACAGGGTGGTACGAGCAGTACTTC
TRBV4-2	.	TRBJ2-7	TRBD2	CASSPIGGRGLYEQYF	TGTGCCAGCAGCCCGATAGGCGGGAGAGGTTTATACGAGCAGTACTTC
TRBV12-5	.	TRBJ1-1	.	CASRPMNTEAFF	TGTGCTAGCAGACCAATGAACACTGAAGCTTTCTTT
TRBV7-3	.	TRBJ1-1	.	CASSLGTSNTEAFF	TGTGCCAGCAGCTTAGGGACATCGAACACTGAAGCTTTCTTT
TRBV2	.	TRBJ2-4	.	CASSNPLAKNIQYF	TGTGCCAGCAGCAACCCCCTAGCCAAAAACATTCAGTACTTC
TRBV6-5	.	TRBJ1-1	.	CASSYSKNTEAFF	TGTGCCAGCAGTTACTCGAAGAACACTGAAGCTTTCTTT
TRBV30	few	TRBJ1-2	.	CAWTRNYGYTF	TGTGCCTGGACGCGAAACTATGGCTACACCTTC
TRBV27	.	TRBJ2-5	.	CASSLRGARETQYF	TGTGCCAGCAGTTTACGGGGGGCGCGGGAGACCCAGTACTTC
TRBV7-9	.	TRBJ2-1	TRBD2	CASSFYTGGPRDEQFF	TGTGCCAGCAGCTTCTATACGGGAGGGCCTCGCGATGAGCAGTTCTTC